This T cell receptor (beta chain) is drawn from a study of blood T cell repertoires in COVID-19. The method was immunoSEQ multiplex PCR; TCRdb's version includes in-frame clones alone and lacks a portion of them. The data contain 120,000 to 150,000 clones, less than 90% of them singletons. Germline lookup yields CDR1 LGHNA and CDR2 YNFKEQ. This CDR3 contains 16 residues. Trimming shortened V by 0 bases and J by 6 bases, and 12 bases separated the two germline ends. This clonotype was obtained from a woman between 45 and 60 years old who had been exposed to COVID-19. The chain combines TRBV4-2 with TRBJ1-6; D remains ambiguous. The sequencing input was PBMCs or T cells enriched from blood (not recorded which). CDR3 nucleotide sequence: TGTGCCAGCAGCCAAGATGGGCAGTATCTTAATTCACCCCTCCACTTT. Its translation is CASSQDGQYLNSPLHF.